The 30 T cell receptor beta chains below come from one sample, sequenced in a study of OX40 agonist ivuxolimab in advanced cancers. Here immunoSEQ multiplex PCR was the method, and the copy in TCRdb shows in-frame clones only, minus some. The sample lists 52,000 or so clones, 80% to 85% seen once, with 0.55% to 0.65% in the top ten. The starting material was CD4+ or CD8+ T cells sorted from blood, obtained in a trial of the OX40 agonist ivuxolimab. The origin of the receptors is an adult with an advanced solid tumor such as melanoma, head and neck, liver or kidney cancer.

This clone was seen just once. The chain couples TRBV4-2 to TRBJ2-2; D unclear. The V end was cut by 0 bases, the J end by 0 bases, with 8 bases between. CDR3 size: 16 residues. Germline-derived CDR1 and CDR2 are LGHNA and YNFKEQ. CDR3 in DNA: TGTGCCAGCAGCCAAGACAGATCTGCGAACACCGGGGAGCTGTTTTTT. Protein sequence: CASSQDRSANTGELFF.

This clone was seen just once. J is TRBJ2-5 and V is TRBV27, with D possibly matching TRBD1 (6 bases). Germline V gene data show CDR1 as MNHEY and CDR2 as SMNVEV (reference sequence). The CDR3 is made up of 13 amino acids. Trimming left V 10 bases short and J 5 bases short, with 17 bases between. The CDR3 loop reads CAMEDRLGETQYF. The CDR3 nucleotides read TGTGCCATGGAGGACAGACTTGGTGAGACCCAGTACTTC.

The chain couples TRBV7-3 to TRBJ2-1, with TRBD2 matching 9 bases. Germline V CDR1 and CDR2: SGHTA, FQGTGA. CDR3 length: 16 amino acids. With 5 bases clipped from V and 6 bases from J, the junction kept 11 bases outside the gene matches. The CDR3 sequence: CASSHRLAGVVNEQFF. In DNA form, the CDR3 reads TGTGCCAGCAGCCATAGATTAGCGGGGGTCGTCAATGAGCAGTTCTTC.

V gene TRBV4-1 combines with J gene TRBJ2-4, with TRBD1 identical over 10 bases. Germline V CDR1 and CDR2: MGHRA, YSYEKL. V was clipped by 7 bases and J by 7 bases; unmatched bases: 7. CDR3 size: 14 residues. The CDR3 is CASTREGQGNIQYF. The CDR3 nucleotides read TGCGCCAGCACCCGCGAGGGACAGGGGAACATTCAGTACTTC.

This chain links TRBV7-2 with TRBJ2-1, with a tentative D call TRBD1 (5 bases). The CDR3 length is 15 residues. The V gene lost 1 base and the J gene lost 0 bases, with 7 bases spanning the gap. CDR1 is SGHTA and CDR2 is FQGNSA in the germline V gene. The CDR3 loop reads CASSLVDSSYNEQFF. The CDR3 nucleotides read TGTGCCAGCAGCTTAGTTGACAGCTCCTACAATGAGCAGTTCTTC. The whole variable domain, filled in from reference TRBV7-2 and TRBJ2-1, reads GAGVSQSPSNKVTEKGKDVELRCDPISGHTALYWYRQSLGQGLEFLIYFQGNSAPDKSGLPSDRFSAERTGGSVSTLTIQRTQQEDSAVYLCASSLVDSSYNEQFFGPGTRLTVL.

The rearrangement joins TRBV5-8 to TRBJ2-1; unclear D gene. This CDR3 is built from 14 residues. CDR1 SGHTS and CDR2 YDEGEE come from the germline V gene. The V gene lost 3 bases and the J gene lost 1 base, with 8 bases spanning the gap. The CDR3 region is CASSSGLSYNEQFF. Here the CDR3 DNA reads TGTGCCAGCAGCTCGGGTCTATCCTACAATGAGCAGTTCTTC.

The chain employs TRBV2 and TRBJ2-7, with 8 bases fitting TRBD1. CDR3 length: 14 residues. V gave up 5 bases and J gave up 0 bases; unmatched junction bases: 3. CDR1 and CDR2 from the germline V gene are SNHLY and FYNNEI. The CDR3 nucleotides read TGTGCCAGCAGTACACAGGGGGACTCCTACGAGCAGTACTTC. Translated, it gives CASSTQGDSYEQYF.

The V call is TRBV5-4, the J call TRBJ2-7, with a possible D match to TRBD2 (5 bases). Germline V gene data show CDR1 as SGHNT and CDR2 as YYREEE (reference sequence). Trimming removed 2 bases at V and 7 bases at J, with 16 bases between. This CDR3 is 14 amino acids long. CDR3 region: CASSFWLGDSEQYF. The CDR3 coding sequence is TGTGCCAGCAGCTTCTGGCTCGGGGATTCGGAGCAGTACTTC.

V gene TRBV28 combines with J gene TRBJ1-5; a weak D match, TRBD1 (5 bases). V lost 5 bases and J 2 bases, leaving 7 bases between the germline ends. Germline V CDR1 and CDR2: MDHEN, SYDVKM. This CDR3 is 13 amino acids long. The chain's CDR3 is CASSMTGNQPQHF. Written as DNA, the CDR3 is TGTGCCAGCAGTATGACAGGCAATCAGCCCCAGCATTTT.

The genes are TRBV6-5 and TRBJ2-1; D gene ambiguous. The CDR3 is 13 amino acids. CDR1 is MNHEY, CDR2 SVGAGI, per germline. V dropped 7 bases and J dropped 3 bases, with 10 bases sitting between them. Here the CDR3 reads CASTPGNYNEQFF. DNA for the CDR3: TGTGCCAGCACCCCAGGCAACTACAATGAGCAGTTCTTC.

The V and J genes are TRBV7-2 and TRBJ1-5; D gene ambiguous. This CDR3 is built from 13 residues. The V end was cut by 1 base, the J end by 6 bases, with 7 bases between. The V gene's germline CDR1 is SGHTA and CDR2 FQGNSA. CDR3 coding DNA: TGTGCCAGCAGCTTAGGGACGGGTCAGCCCCAGCATTTT. It yields the protein CASSLGTGQPQHF.

This clone was detected only once. The chain is built from TRBV29-1 and TRBJ2-5, with D perhaps matching TRBD1 (7 bases). V was cut by 6 bases and J by 4 bases, with 9 bases left in between. There are 11 residues in the CDR3. The germline V gene has CDR1 SQVTM and CDR2 ANQGSEA. CDR3 in DNA: TGCAGCGTGCAGGGGGGAGAGACCCAGTACTTC. Translation gives CSVQGGETQYF.

This rearrangement joins TRBV10-3 to TRBJ2-5, with D tentatively TRBD2 (5 bases). Trimming shortened V by 3 bases and J by 2 bases, and 13 bases separated the two germline ends. The CDR3 consists of 15 residues. CDR1 and CDR2 (germline): ENHRY, SYGVKD. CDR3 nucleotide sequence: TGTGCCATCAGTGATGGCAGCGGAGTTCAAGAGACCCAGTACTTC. Its translation is CAISDGSGVQETQYF.

V gene TRBV4-2 combines with J gene TRBJ2-3; D is ambiguous. Between the trimmed V and J ends, which lost 0 bases and 4 bases, there was a span of 8 bases. Germline V CDR1 and CDR2: LGHNA, YNFKEQ. The CDR3 spans 14 residues. The DNA for the CDR3 is TGTGCCAGCAGCCAAGATGTGGTGCCAGATACGCAGTATTTT. This gives the protein CASSQDVVPDTQYF.

The chain recombines TRBV5-4 with TRBJ2-2, with 9 bases identical to TRBD1. The CDR3 contains 16 residues. Germline CDR1 SGHNT, CDR2 YYREEE (reference sequence). The V and J ends lost 4 bases and 4 bases, in that order; junction bases with no gene match: 8. CDR3 DNA sequence: TGTGCCAGCAGCCCTCGGACAGGGGATCCCACCGGGGAGCTGTTTTTT. Translating it yields CASSPRTGDPTGELFF. The full variable domain, completed using reference TRBV5-4 and TRBJ2-2, is ETGVTQSPTHLIKTRGQQVTLRCSSQSGHNTVSWYQQALGQGPQFIFQYYREEENGRGNFPPRFSGLQFPNYSSELNVNALELDDSALYLCASSPRTGDPTGELFFGEGSRLTVL.

J is TRBJ1-1 and V is TRBV30; D is perhaps TRBD1 (6 bases). Germline CDR1 reads GTSNPN; CDR2 reads SVGIG (reference sequence). V was shortened by 2 bases and J by 6 bases, with 10 bases between the two germline ends. There are 12 residues in the CDR3. The CDR3 DNA sequence: TGTGCCTGGAGTCCCGGACAGTCTGAAGCTTTCTTT. Its protein is CAWSPGQSEAFF.

CDR3 sequence: CAISATGWIAEAFF. CDR3 nucleotide sequence: TGTGCCATCAGCGCTACAGGGTGGATCGCTGAAGCTTTCTTT. The rearrangement joins TRBV10-3 to TRBJ1-1; weak D call: TRBD1 (6 bases). The CDR3 has 14 amino acids. From germline, CDR1 is ENHRY and CDR2 SYGVKD. Trimming removed 6 bases from V and 6 bases from J, with 17 bases in between.

CDR3 in amino acids: CASNPVGYTF. DNA of the CDR3: TGTGCCAGCAACCCGGTTGGCTACACCTTC. The V call is TRBV5-7, the J call TRBJ1-2, with D unresolved. TRBV5-7 has ORF status, its function being uncertain. CDR3 length: 10 amino acids. V was pared by 6 bases and J by 7 bases, with 7 bases between.

The chain couples TRBV4-1 to TRBJ2-5; D not certain. Germline CDR1 reads MGHRA; CDR2 reads YSYEKL. The CDR3 spans 13 residues. V shed 1 base and J shed 1 base, with 4 bases lying between them. Here the CDR3 reads CASSQVSQETQYF. The DNA of the CDR3 is TGCGCCAGCAGCCAAGTTAGCCAAGAGACCCAGTACTTC.

As regards this clone: In the same sample, other DNA sequences code for this CDR3. The chain employs TRBV4-1 and TRBJ1-1; D unresolved. This CDR3 spans 13 amino acids. The V gene lost 0 bases and the J gene lost 8 bases, with 10 bases spanning the gap. Germline lookup yields CDR1 MGHRA and CDR2 YSYEKL. The CDR3 is CASSQDLGREAFF. CDR3 coding DNA: TGCGCCAGCAGCCAAGATCTCGGGAGGGAAGCTTTCTTT.

As regards this clone: One junction end disagrees with the germline gene, perhaps due to a read error. The chain carries TRBV6-1 and TRBJ2-4; 8 nucleotides align to TRBD2. This CDR3 is built from 14 residues. In germline, CDR1 is MNHNS, CDR2 SASEGT. Here the CDR3 DNA reads TGTGCCAGCAGTGAGGTGAGAGCGGGGGTCATTCATTACTTC. Translating gives CASSEVRAGVIHYF.

J is TRBJ2-1 and V is TRBV5-6; 9 nucleotides match TRBD2. Germline V CDR1 and CDR2: SGHDT, YYEEEE. V shed 2 bases, J shed 6 bases, and the junction held 12 bases outside the gene matches. The CDR3 contains 17 residues. The CDR3 region is CASSFLPSGARVNEQFF. In DNA, the CDR3 is TGTGCCAGCAGCTTTCTCCCTAGCGGGGCAAGGGTCAATGAGCAGTTCTTC.

The chain links TRBV7-9 to TRBJ2-7; D may be TRBD1 or TRBD2 (5 bases each). Deletions cut 0 bases from V and 3 bases from J, with 18 bases between. CDR1 and CDR2 (germline): SEHNR, FQNEAQ (reference sequence). CDR3 size: 17 residues. CDR3 sequence reads: CASSLARGAGLGYEQYF. In nucleotides, the CDR3 is TGTGCCAGCAGCTTAGCAAGAGGGGCAGGGCTCGGCTACGAGCAGTACTTC.

This clone has more than one count but fewer than ten. The V call is TRBV19, the J call TRBJ1-4, with D possibly being TRBD1 (6 bases). This CDR3 has 16 residues. V shed 7 bases and J shed 5 bases, with 20 bases lying between them. Germline CDR1 reads LNHDA; CDR2 reads SQIVND (reference sequence). This CDR3 is CASIGTGGQPNEKLFF. DNA of the CDR3: TGTGCCAGTATCGGGACGGGGGGGCAACCGAATGAAAAACTGTTTTTT.

CDR3: CASSFVGDEQFF. In nucleotides, the CDR3 is TGTGCCAGCAGTTTTGTTGGTGATGAGCAGTTCTTC. This rearrangement joins TRBV27 to TRBJ2-1, with no clear D. Germline CDR1 MNHEY, CDR2 SMNVEV (reference sequence). V lost 3 bases and J 8 bases, leaving 8 bases between the germline ends. This CDR3 is 12 amino acids long.

This chain links TRBV2 with TRBJ2-4; 11 bases map to TRBD2. The V and J ends lost 2 bases and 1 base, in that order; junction bases with no gene match: 10. Germline CDR1 is SNHLY and CDR2 is FYNNEI. This CDR3 is 19 amino acids long. CDR3 bases: TGTGCCAGCAGTGAAATACTAGCGGGAGTGGGCCGGGCCAAAAACATTCAGTACTTC. Its protein is CASSEILAGVGRAKNIQYF.

This clone came up a few times. CDR3: CASSLTPWPDEQFF. Here the CDR3 DNA reads TGTGCCAGCAGCTTAACACCCTGGCCGGATGAGCAGTTCTTC. The chain couples TRBV7-8 to TRBJ2-1; D is uncertain. V was shortened by 2 bases and J by 8 bases, with 13 bases between the two germline ends. The CDR3 runs to 14 residues. Germline CDR1 is SGHVS and CDR2 is FQNEAQ.

The chain employs TRBV25-1 and TRBJ1-3, with D unresolved. Between the trimmed V and J ends, which lost 1 base and 0 bases, there was a span of 10 bases. Germline V gene sequence: CDR1 MGHDK, CDR2 SYGVNS. The CDR3 totals 16 residues. The CDR3, as DNA: TGTGCCAGCAGTGAATTCGCACAACTCTCTGGAAACACCATATATTTT. Translating gives CASSEFAQLSGNTIYF.

This sequence joins TRBV4-1 and TRBJ1-4; 8 nucleotides agree with TRBD1. The CDR3 loop spans 16 amino acids. Germline-derived CDR1 and CDR2 are MGHRA and YSYEKL. The ends lost 4 bases at V and 5 bases at J; junction bases unmatched: 9. The CDR3 sequence is CASSRQWGQDNEKLFF. The DNA for the CDR3 is TGCGCCAGCAGCCGCCAGTGGGGACAGGACAATGAAAAACTGTTTTTT.

The chain employs TRBV28 and TRBJ2-7; 13 nucleotides align to TRBD2. Germline CDR1 reads MDHEN; CDR2 reads SYDVKM. V shed 6 bases and J 10 bases; nucleotides not matched to a gene: 24. This CDR3 spans 19 amino acids. The CDR3 coding sequence is TGTGCCAGCAGCTTGTCCGGTGAGAGACCGGGACTAGCGGGATGGAGTCAGTACTTC. Residues: CASSLSGERPGLAGWSQYF.